Below are 2 T cell receptor beta chains sequenced from a single sample in a study of early T cells in non-severe SARS-CoV-2 infection. TCRdb reanalysed the 5' RACE reads using MiXCR and keeps one entry per CDR3 protein. In the table there are approximately 20,000 distinct CDR3 sequences, less than 5.5% of which are singletons. The specimen sequenced was whole blood. These receptors all come from an adult who was a healthcare worker with PCR-confirmed SARS-CoV-2 infection or an uninfected control (not recorded which).

The V gene is TRBV6-2 or TRBV6-3, the J gene TRBJ2-7, with 7 bases identical to TRBD1. The germline CDR1 and CDR2 sequences are MNHEY and SVGEGT. The junction had 10 bases not matched to a gene; V was cut back by 5 bases and J by 0 bases. This CDR3 has 16 amino acids. CDR3 sequence: CASSKTRQGLSYEQYF. CDR3 coding DNA: TGTGCCAGCAGTAAAACCAGACAGGGCCTCTCCTACGAGCAGTACTTC.

This clonotype appeared many times. The rearrangement links TRBV24-1 to TRBJ2-2; D is ambiguous. V dropped 5 bases and J dropped 1 base, with 7 bases sitting between them. Germline loops: CDR1 KGHDR, CDR2 SFDVKD. The CDR3 consists of 14 residues. Here the CDR3 reads CATSVRLNTGELFF. The CDR3 DNA reads as TGTGCCACCAGTGTGAGGTTGAACACCGGGGAGCTGTTTTTT.